This T cell receptor beta chain was found in a study of T-cell reconstitution after alpha-beta-depleted transplantation in children. Germline assignment: CDR1 SGHVS and CDR2 FNYEAQ. V was pared by 6 bases and J by 7 bases, with 13 bases of the junction left unmatched. The CDR3 is made up of 17 amino acids. Unique molecular identifiers were incorporated during preparation of the TCRbeta library. TCRdb reanalysed the PCR reads using MiXCR and keeps one entry per CDR3 protein. The table has 750,000 to 950,000 distinct CDR3 sequences, around 15% seen once; the top ten hold about 5%. This clonotype was observed a few times.

Sequenced here: PBMCs, mostly from graft donor cells, sampled 360 days after TCRalphabeta/CD19-depleted stem cell transplant. This TCR derives from a male patient aged 10 to 17 who had a stem cell transplant for acute lymphoblastic leukemia, so the T cells may come from the graft donor. The rearrangement uses TRBV7-6 and TRBJ2-2; TRBD2 aligns across 11 bases. CDR3 region: CASSQTPMGTSGGELFF. For the CDR3, the DNA is TGTGCCAGCAGTCAAACCCCCATGGGGACTAGCGGCGGGGAGCTGTTTTTT.